This T cell receptor (beta chain) was sequenced in a study of cytomegalovirus exposure and HLA in healthy donors. J lost 7 bases, V lost 2 bases, and 11 bases had no gene match. CDR1 SGHTA and CDR2 FQGNSA come from the germline V gene. The CDR3 covers 17 residues. Points from the study as a whole: In a later analysis, compared with equally common non-associated chains, HLA-associated beta chains were more expanded.

The PCR used 60 Vbeta and 13 Jbeta primers. TCRdb's table, derived via immunoSEQ multiplex PCR, lists solely in-frame clones and lacks some. The table shows some 76,000 clones, with around 80% occurring only once. In this sample, this clone turned up a few times. The antigen remains unidentified. Sequenced sample: PBMCs. The chain combines TRBV7-2 with TRBJ2-4; 10 nucleotides align to TRBD2. The clonotype originates from a male donor in good health and CMV-seropositive. CDR3 coding DNA: TGTGCCAGCAGCTTAAGGGCTAGCGGGGGCCAAGGGAACATTCAGTACTTC. Encoded protein: CASSLRASGGQGNIQYF.